Described below is a single T cell receptor (beta chain) sequence and its context. Antigen unknown. The assay was immunoSEQ multiplex PCR, and TCRdb's table has in-frame clones only and misses some. The data show 57,000 or so clones, about 84% seen once. The entry originates in a study of OX40 agonist ivuxolimab in advanced cancers. The wider study: Patients were infused with ivuxolimab every 2 weeks at 0.01 to 10 mg/kg.

V gave up 3 bases and J gave up 6 bases, with 11 bases separating them. This CDR3 spans 13 amino acids. Germline lookup yields CDR1 MNHEY and CDR2 SVGAGI. Regarding the study as a whole: Compared with CD4+, CD8+ T cells on average had more expanded clones. Clonal expansion by week 6 occurred in CD4+ and CD8+ blood T cells (at 0.1 to 3.0 mg/kg). Still undetermined is the antigen specificity of the expanded peripheral T cells.

This TCR was sampled from an adult with an advanced solid tumor such as melanoma, head and neck, liver or kidney cancer. The chain recombines TRBV6-5 with TRBJ1-2, with D perhaps matching TRBD1 (6 bases). Sequences were derived from CD4+ or CD8+ T cells sorted from blood, sampled in a trial of the OX40 agonist ivuxolimab. CDR3 protein: CASSYDAGDGYTF. CDR3 nucleotide sequence: TGTGCCAGCAGTTATGATGCAGGGGATGGCTACACCTTC.